This T cell receptor (beta chain) derives from a study of CD8+ T cells in alopecia areata. The germline CDR1 and CDR2 sequences are SGHTA and FQGNSA. V lost 5 bases and J lost 8, with 15 bases in between. CDR3 size: 13 residues. RNA was isolated and reverse transcribed to cDNA, the sequencing template. Assay: immunoSEQ multiplex PCR; the TCRdb copy retains only in-frame clones and omits some. This table holds more than 90,000 clones, over 60% found once. The sample was CD4+ T cells sorted from blood. V and J are TRBV7-2 and TRBJ1-2; possible D gene TRBD1, 5 bases. This TCR was sampled from a human donor in good health. The DNA for the CDR3 is TGTGCCAGCAGCCCCCGGGGAGGGGAAGGCTACACCTTC. Its protein is CASSPRGGEGYTF.